Sequencing of this TCR beta chain was carried out in a study of glioma-infiltrating T cells after dendritic cell vaccination. About the study: Dendritic cells derived from monocytes and pulsed with autologous tumor lysate formed the vaccine.

Time point meaning: after dendritic cell vaccination, including at tumor progression/relapse. None of the glioblastoma patients had an isocitrate dehydrogenase mutation. This CDR3 has 15 amino acids. Trimming shortened V by 0 bases and J by 3 bases, and 9 bases separated the two germline ends. Input was 2 to 2.5 ug genomic DNA, or all available if less. The data were produced by immunoSEQ multiplex PCR, yet TCRdb's version contains in-frame clones alone and is incomplete. The sample has 70,000 to 100,000 clones, less than 90% seen once; the top ten hold 6% to 8%. This receptor was identified in a human donor with glioblastoma. V usage is TRBV23-1 and J usage is TRBJ1-5; D is perhaps TRBD1 (6 bases). TRBV23-1 counts as an open reading frame of uncertain function. The sequencing here drew on blood, taken after dendritic cell vaccination. CDR3 DNA: TGCGCCAGCAGTCAATCCGACAGGCACAATCAGCCCCAGCATTTT. It encodes CASSQSDRHNQPQHF.